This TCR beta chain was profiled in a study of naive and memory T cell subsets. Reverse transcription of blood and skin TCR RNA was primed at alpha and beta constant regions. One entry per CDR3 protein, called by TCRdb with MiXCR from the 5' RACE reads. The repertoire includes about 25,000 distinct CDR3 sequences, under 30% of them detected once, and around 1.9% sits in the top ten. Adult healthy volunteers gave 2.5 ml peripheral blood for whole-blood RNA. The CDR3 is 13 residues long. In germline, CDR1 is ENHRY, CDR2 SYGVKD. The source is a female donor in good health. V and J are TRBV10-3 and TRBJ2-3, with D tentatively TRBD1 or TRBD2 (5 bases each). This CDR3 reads CGTRGAQTDTQYF. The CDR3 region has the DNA TGTGGCACGAGGGGAGCGCAAACAGATACGCAGTATTTT.